These 24 T cell receptor beta chains originate from one sample sequenced in a study of cytomegalovirus exposure and HLA in healthy donors. PCR amplification relied on 60 Vbeta primers (plus 13 Jbeta primers). TCRdb's copy holds only in-frame clones and misses some; the assay was immunoSEQ multiplex PCR. The table records approximately 140,000 clones, roughly 74% of them present only once. The sample comprised PBMCs. These receptors were taken from a man aged 35 to 55 in good health and CMV-seronegative.

The chain links TRBV27 to TRBJ2-3; D remains unclear. CDR1 is MNHEY, CDR2 SMNVEV, per germline (reference sequence). V lost 7 bases and J 0 bases, leaving 11 bases between the germline ends. CDR3 length equals 14 residues. The CDR3 spells CASNKLESTDTQYF. CDR3 sequence (DNA): TGTGCCAGCAATAAGCTGGAGAGCACAGATACGCAGTATTTT.

The CDR3 sequence is CASADRGPYNEQFF. The CDR3 coding sequence is TGCGCCAGCGCGGACAGGGGCCCCTACAATGAGCAGTTCTTC. V usage is TRBV5-1 and J usage is TRBJ2-1; TRBD1 aligns across 9 bases. The germline CDR1 and CDR2 sequences are SGHRS and YFSETQ. CDR3 size: 14 residues. V dropped 7 bases and J dropped 2; count of bases not matched to a gene: 4.

The sample holds one count of this clone. This chain links TRBV2 with TRBJ1-2; tentative D call: TRBD1 (5 bases). In germline, CDR1 is SNHLY, CDR2 FYNNEI. The CDR3 contains 15 residues. The V and J ends lost 7 bases and 0 bases respectively, with 15 bases between them. CDR3 amino acids: CASTSGQAPNYGYTF. The CDR3 DNA sequence: TGTGCCAGCACTTCAGGGCAAGCACCTAACTATGGCTACACCTTC.

The V and J genes are TRBV4-3 and TRBJ1-4; no clear D gene. CDR3 length: 14 amino acids. Germline V gives CDR1 LGHNA, CDR2 YSLEER. Between the trimmed V and J ends, which lost 5 bases and 5 bases, there was a span of 12 bases. CDR3 region: CASSSRLSNEKLFF. DNA of the CDR3: TGCGCCAGCAGCTCGCGACTGAGCAATGAAAAACTGTTTTTT.

CDR3 residues: CASSRLAGDIDTQYF. CDR3 nucleotides: TGTGCCAGCAGTAGACTAGCGGGGGATATAGATACGCAGTATTTT. The chain uses TRBV6-4 and TRBJ2-3, with 12 bases identical to TRBD2. The ends lost 5 bases at V and 5 bases at J; junction bases unmatched: 5. The germline V gene encodes CDR1 MRHNA and CDR2 SNTAGT. There are 15 residues in the CDR3.

J is TRBJ2-2 and V is TRBV6-5, with 7 bases identical to TRBD2. V gave up 4 bases and J gave up 2 bases; unmatched junction bases: 7. This CDR3 region has 16 residues. The germline gives CDR1 MNHEY, CDR2 SVGAGI. In DNA, the CDR3 is TGTGCCAGCAGTTTGGTCGGACTAGATAACACCGGGGAGCTGTTTTTT. Translated, it gives CASSLVGLDNTGELFF.

The J gene is TRBJ2-7, the V gene TRBV18; TRBD1 matches 7 bases. The CDR3 has 15 residues. Germline lookup yields CDR1 KGHSH and CDR2 LQKENI. Trimming cost V 2 bases and J 3 bases; bases outside gene matches: 7. In nucleotides, the CDR3 is TGTGCCAGCTCACCATCCCGGGACAGAGTCTACGAGCAGTACTTC. Amino acids: CASSPSRDRVYEQYF.

The V call is TRBV7-3, the J call TRBJ1-2, with D perhaps TRBD1 (5 bases). The germline V gene encodes CDR1 SGHTA and CDR2 FQGTGA. V was clipped by 4 bases and J by 1 base, with 19 bases between them. This CDR3 contains 17 residues. CDR3: CASSSAPYRRGNYGYTF. In nucleotides, the CDR3 is TGTGCCAGCAGCTCAGCCCCTTACAGGAGGGGTAACTATGGCTACACCTTC.

The chain joins TRBV5-1 to TRBJ2-2, with 7 bases matching TRBD1. Germline V lookup: CDR1 SGHRS, CDR2 YFSETQ. The CDR3 spans 15 residues. V dropped 0 bases and J dropped 3; count of bases not matched to a gene: 2. The CDR3 spells CASSLAGTDTGELFF. CDR3 sequence (DNA): TGCGCCAGCAGCTTGGCCGGGACAGACACCGGGGAGCTGTTTTTT. The full variable domain, completed using reference TRBV5-1 and TRBJ2-2, is KAGVTQTPRYLIKTRGQQVTLSCSPISGHRSVSWYQQTPGQGLQFLFEYFSETQRNKGNFPGRFSGRQFSNSRSEMNVSTLELGDSALYLCASSLAGTDTGELFFGEGSRLTVL.

This clone occurred once. One junction end disagrees with the germline gene, perhaps due to a read error. The CDR3, as DNA: TGTTCCAGCAGTCGGTGGTCGGAAGCTTTCTTT. Amino acids: CSSSRWSEAFF. The V and J genes are TRBV7-9 and TRBJ1-1, with unresolved D. The CDR3 has 11 residues. Per germline, CDR1 SEHNR and CDR2 FQNEAQ (reference sequence).

The chain couples TRBV29-1 to TRBJ2-3, with D perhaps matching TRBD2 (5 bases). The CDR3 consists of 13 residues. Germline V gives CDR1 SQVTM, CDR2 ANQGSEA. Trimming shortened V by 4 bases and J by 3 bases, and 11 bases separated the two germline ends. The DNA of the CDR3 is TGCAGCGTTGGATTAGCGTTAACAGATACGCAGTATTTT. Protein product: CSVGLALTDTQYF.

The CDR3: CASSQVPPAGTPYEQYF. CDR3 nucleotides: TGCGCCAGCAGCCAAGTCCCCCCCGCCGGGACACCCTACGAGCAGTACTTC. V usage is TRBV4-1 and J usage is TRBJ2-7; maybe TRBD1 (6 bases). The CDR3 spans 17 residues. The ends were cut back, 1 base at V and 2 bases at J, with 18 bases in the middle. CDR1 and CDR2 from the germline V gene are MGHRA and YSYEKL.

This sequence joins TRBV5-1 and TRBJ2-7; D ambiguous. The V end was cut by 6 bases, the J end by 0 bases, with 4 bases between. Germline CDR1 reads SGHRS; CDR2 reads YFSETQ. CDR3 size: 11 residues. The CDR3 DNA reads TGCGCCAGCAAGAGCTCCTACGAGCAGTACTTC. Amino acids: CASKSSYEQYF.

The DNA for the CDR3 is TGTGCCAGCAGCACCCCTTGGGACAAAGGTTATAGCAATCAGCCCCAGCATTTT. Encoded protein: CASSTPWDKGYSNQPQHF. This sequence joins TRBV28 and TRBJ1-5, with a weak D call TRBD1 (6 bases). The V end lost 6 bases, the J end lost 0 bases, and 21 bases lay between the germline ends. The CDR3 is 18 amino acids. CDR1 and CDR2 (germline): MDHEN, SYDVKM.

This clone was found a few times. The chain uses TRBV5-4 and TRBJ1-2; D may be TRBD1 (5 bases). V lost 2 bases to trimming and J lost 6 bases, with 11 bases between them. This CDR3 region has 13 residues. Germline values: CDR1 SGHNT, CDR2 YYREEE (reference sequence). The CDR3 coding sequence is TGTGCCAGCAGCTTCTACGGAGGGGATGGCTACACCTTC. This encodes CASSFYGGDGYTF.

The rearrangement links TRBV7-9 to TRBJ2-5; 8 nucleotides agree with TRBD1. Matching the DNA end better, TRBJ2-7 makes the J call doubtful. CDR1 is SEHNR and CDR2 is FQNEAQ in the germline V gene (reference sequence). This CDR3 is 15 amino acids long. The chain's CDR3 is CASSFPTGAFNEQYF. The CDR3 DNA follows: TGTGCCAGCAGCTTCCCGACAGGGGCGTTCAACGAGCAGTACTTC.

V usage is TRBV4-1 and J usage is TRBJ1-2; D might be TRBD1 (5 bases). The V gene lost 0 bases and the J gene lost 3 bases, with 8 bases spanning the gap. CDR3 length equals 14 residues. Germline V CDR1 and CDR2: MGHRA, YSYEKL. Written as DNA, the CDR3 is TGCGCCAGCAGCCAAGAGGCGGGGGACTATGGCTACACCTTC. This sequence encodes CASSQEAGDYGYTF.

This rearrangement joins TRBV5-1 to TRBJ1-4; D gene ambiguous. The CDR3 totals 16 residues. Between the trimmed V and J ends, which lost 2 bases and 5 bases, there was a span of 16 bases. Germline V gene data show CDR1 as SGHRS and CDR2 as YFSETQ. The CDR3 loop reads CASSFLWEGPNEKLFF. The CDR3 DNA sequence: TGCGCCAGCAGCTTCCTTTGGGAGGGCCCGAATGAAAAACTGTTTTTT. The whole variable domain, filled in from reference TRBV5-1 and TRBJ1-4, reads KAGVTQTPRYLIKTRGQQVTLSCSPISGHRSVSWYQQTPGQGLQFLFEYFSETQRNKGNFPGRFSGRQFSNSRSEMNVSTLELGDSALYLCASSFLWEGPNEKLFFGSGTQLSVL.

This clone was recorded only once. This chain uses TRBV10-3 with TRBJ1-1; D is possibly TRBD1 (6 bases). Looked up from germline, CDR1 is ENHRY and CDR2 is SYGVKD. The CDR3 is 21 amino acids. V was trimmed by 4 bases and J by 0 bases, leaving 30 bases between them. The CDR3 reads CAISGTHGIPDSYGMNTEAFF. The CDR3 nucleotides read TGTGCCATCAGTGGCACTCACGGTATCCCGGACAGTTACGGGATGAACACTGAAGCTTTCTTT.

This clone was detected only a few times. The chain employs TRBV25-1 and TRBJ1-4; 7 bases match TRBD1. This CDR3 comprises 16 residues. The trim removed 8 bases at V and 2 bases at J, leaving 11 bases unmatched. CDR1 and CDR2 from the germline V gene are MGHDK and SYGVNS. The CDR3 loop is CASAGALTGTNEKLFF. The CDR3 region has the DNA TGTGCCAGCGCAGGAGCCCTGACAGGGACTAATGAAAAACTGTTTTTT.

This sequence joins TRBV9 and TRBJ1-3, with a weak D call TRBD1 (5 bases). The length of the CDR3 is 16 residues. V dropped 4 bases and J dropped 4 bases, with 18 bases sitting between them. Germline V gene lookup returns CDR1 SGDLS and CDR2 YYNGEE. The CDR3 here is CASSNTYGGPGNTIYF. The CDR3 DNA follows: TGTGCCAGCAGCAATACTTACGGGGGTCCAGGAAACACCATATATTTT.

This clone was recorded only once. V is TRBV7-9 and J is TRBJ1-5; TRBD1 agrees at 7 bases. The CDR3 totals 14 residues. Trimming at V came to 3 bases and at J to 7 bases, leaving 6 bases not matched to a gene. From germline, CDR1 is SEHNR and CDR2 FQNEAQ (reference sequence). CDR3 protein: CASSFATGQQPQHF. CDR3 coding DNA: TGTGCCAGCAGCTTCGCGACAGGGCAACAGCCCCAGCATTTT.

This chain joins TRBV27 and TRBJ2-1; 8 nucleotides line up with TRBD2. J lost 5 bases, V lost 1 base, and 13 bases had no gene match. CDR1 and CDR2 from the germline V gene are MNHEY and SMNVEV (reference sequence). This CDR3 contains 18 residues. DNA of the CDR3: TGTGCCAGCAGTTTATTTCGGTCGAGCGGGGGCAAAGACAATGAGCAGTTCTTC. It yields the protein CASSLFRSSGGKDNEQFF.

The rearrangement uses TRBV7-8 and TRBJ2-5; TRBD1 matches 10 bases. The CDR3 is 16 amino acids. Trimming took 3 bases from V and 1 from J; bases not matched to a gene: 5. Germline lookup yields CDR1 SGHVS and CDR2 FQNEAQ. CDR3 nucleotides: TGTGCCAGCAGCTTGAGGACAGGGGGGACCCAAGAGACCCAGTACTTC. It codes for CASSLRTGGTQETQYF. The whole variable domain, filled in from reference TRBV7-8 and TRBJ2-5, reads GAGVSQSPRYKVAKRGQDVALRCDPISGHVSLFWYQQALGQGPEFLTYFQNEAQLDKSGLPSDRFFAERPEGSVSTLKIQRTQQEDSAVYLCASSLRTGGTQETQYFGPGTRLLVL.